These 8 T cell receptor beta chains originate from one sample sequenced in a study of technical replicates of blood from a handful of donors (dated by TCRdb to 2016 to 2017). Libraries were constructed by the immunoSEQ multiplex PCR assay. In its TCRdb copy, this immuneACCESS table keeps in-frame sequences only and misses some clones. Where compared with another copy, unresolved V genes explain less than half of these, and the others have no known cause. In all, the sample holds 65,000 to 95,000 clones, and 70% to 90% of those were seen once. About 5% of the sample is held by the ten biggest clonotypes. The sequenced material came from PBMCs. The receptors come from a human donor in good health. Some clones in this sample may be carry-over from other donors' samples.

This rearrangement joins TRBV19 to TRBJ2-7, with D possibly TRBD1 on 6 matching bases. CDR3 length equals 14 residues. V dropped 4 bases and J dropped 1 base, with 11 bases sitting between them. Per germline, CDR1 LNHDA and CDR2 SQIVND (reference sequence). The CDR3 reads CASSSTGISYEQYF. CDR3 coding DNA: TGTGCCAGTAGTAGCACAGGGATTTCCTACGAGCAGTACTTC.

V is TRBV7-2 and J is TRBJ1-3; weak D call: TRBD1 (5 bases). CDR3 length: 15 residues. Germline V gene sequence: CDR1 SGHTA, CDR2 FQGNSA. The germline V and J ends were trimmed by 3 bases and 3 bases, with 12 bases remaining between them. The CDR3 nucleotides are TGTGCCAGCAGCTTTTTCCGGGGGGGTGGAAACACCATATATTTT. Its translation is CASSFFRGGGNTIYF.

The chain recombines TRBV18 with TRBJ2-7; 7 bases align to TRBD1. With 5 bases clipped from V and 2 bases from J, the junction kept 6 bases outside the gene matches. The CDR3 runs to 14 residues. The germline CDR1 and CDR2 sequences are KGHSH and LQKENI. In DNA form, the CDR3 reads TGTGCCAGCTCATTGTCCGGGACAGCCTACGAGCAGTACTTC. It translates to CASSLSGTAYEQYF.

This rearrangement joins TRBV29-1 to TRBJ1-1; D is possibly TRBD1 (6 bases). Per the germline V gene, CDR1 is SQVTM and CDR2 is ANQGSEA. The CDR3 sequence is 13 residues long. Trimming cost V 8 bases and J 6 bases, with 19 bases left between them. CDR3 residues: CSYGQSLVSEAFF. DNA for the CDR3: TGCAGCTATGGACAGAGCCTGGTATCTGAAGCTTTCTTT.

The rearrangement joins TRBV5-4 to TRBJ2-3; D is possibly TRBD1 (6 bases). Between the trimmed V and J ends, which lost 4 bases and 3 bases, there was a span of 9 bases. The CDR3 has 13 residues. CDR1 SGHNT and CDR2 YYREEE come from the germline V gene (reference sequence). CDR3 nucleotides: TGTGCCAGCAGCCTAGGACAGACAGATACGCAGTATTTT. Protein: CASSLGQTDTQYF.

There are a few counts of this clone. J is TRBJ2-3 and V is TRBV4-3, with TRBD2 matching 9 bases. The CDR3 length is 16 residues. V gave up 2 bases and J gave up 4 bases; unmatched junction bases: 7. Germline V gives CDR1 LGHNA, CDR2 YSLEER. This CDR3 reads CASSQSFSGGPDTQYF. The CDR3, as DNA: TGCGCCAGCAGCCAAAGTTTTAGCGGGGGTCCAGATACGCAGTATTTT.

This clone was seen a single time. The rearrangement joins TRBV11-3 to TRBJ1-4; the match to TRBD1 covers 8 bases. Germline V CDR1 and CDR2: SGHNT, YENEEA. The CDR3 runs 17 residues. V lost 0 bases to trimming and J lost 8 bases; unmatched junction nucleotides: 11. CDR3 amino acids: CASSLEPWTGSGEKLFF. The CDR3, as DNA: TGTGCCAGCAGCTTAGAGCCCTGGACAGGGAGCGGCGAAAAACTGTTTTTT. The whole variable domain, filled in from reference TRBV11-3 and TRBJ1-4, reads EAGVVQSPRYKIIEKKQPVAFWCNPISGHNTLYWYLQNLGQGPELLIRYENEEAVDDSQLPKDRFSAERLKGVDSTLKIQPAELGDSAVYLCASSLEPWTGSGEKLFFGSGTQLSVL.

V and J are TRBV4-3 and TRBJ2-7, with 9 bases lining up with TRBD1. V lost 1 base, J lost 6 bases, and 4 bases stayed unmatched. The CDR3 length is 14 residues. CDR1 and CDR2 (germline): LGHNA, YSLEER. CDR3 protein: CASSQGQGVGEQYF. The CDR3 DNA reads TGCGCCAGCAGCCAAGGACAGGGGGTTGGCGAGCAGTACTTC.